The 25 T cell receptor beta chains reported below all come from one sample, sequenced in a study of patients and donors after allogeneic stem cell transplantation. One entry per CDR3 protein, called by TCRdb with MiXCR from the RT-PCR reads. Of about a million distinct CDR3 sequences listed, approximately 18% are singletons. The specimen was blood, either unsorted or a sorted T cell fraction (not recorded which). Receptors originate from a human donor who was either an allogeneic HSCT recipient or a stem cell or donor lymphocyte infusion donor (not recorded which). It is not recorded whose cells these are; they may come from a transplant donor.

The V and J genes are TRBV25-1 and TRBJ1-6; D is uncertain. The germline V gene has CDR1 MGHDK and CDR2 SYGVNS. CDR3 size: 14 residues. Trimming shortened V by 2 bases and J by 9 bases, and 11 bases separated the two germline ends. The CDR3 loop is CASSEMGKGSPLHF. The DNA of the CDR3 is TGTGCCAGCAGTGAAATGGGGAAGGGTTCACCCCTCCACTTT.

This clonotype was counted a few times. V is TRBV29-1 and J is TRBJ2-1; D is undetermined. Germline V gene data show CDR1 as SQVTM and CDR2 as ANQGSEA. V gave up 7 bases and J gave up 1 base, with 11 bases separating them. The CDR3 runs to 13 residues. The CDR3 region has the DNA TGCAGCGCGTTCATGTCGTCCTACAATGAGCAGTTCTTC. Its translation: CSAFMSSYNEQFF.

This clonotype was detected many times. V is TRBV5-1 and J is TRBJ2-4, with 9 bases lining up with TRBD1. There are 16 residues in the CDR3. From germline, CDR1 is SGHRS and CDR2 YFSETQ. The ends lost 1 base at V and 0 bases at J; junction bases unmatched: 2. The CDR3 here is CASSLTQGAAKNIQYF. The DNA of the CDR3 is TGCGCCAGCAGCTTGACACAGGGGGCAGCCAAAAACATTCAGTACTTC.

This chain links TRBV20-1 with TRBJ2-1; D is unresolved. The length of the CDR3 is 14 residues. V was pared by 5 bases and J by 0 bases, with 11 bases between. Germline-derived CDR1 and CDR2 are DFQATT and SNEGSKA (reference sequence). CDR3 nucleotides: TGCAGTGCTGACACGGACGGCTCCTACAATGAGCAGTTCTTC. Translated, it gives CSADTDGSYNEQFF.

The chain recombines TRBV9 with TRBJ2-5, with D possibly being TRBD1 (5 bases). CDR3 length equals 14 residues. V dropped 0 bases and J dropped 4 bases, with 10 bases sitting between them. The germline gives CDR1 SGDLS, CDR2 YYNGEE. The CDR3 reads CASSVVGRGETQYF. The CDR3 nucleotides are TGTGCCAGCAGCGTAGTTGGTAGGGGAGAGACCCAGTACTTC.

This clonotype has only a few counts. This chain joins TRBV5-1 and TRBJ2-1, with D perhaps being TRBD1 or TRBD2 (5 bases each). Trimming removed 0 bases at V and 4 bases at J, with 14 bases between. The CDR3 extends over 16 amino acids. Germline CDR1 SGHRS, CDR2 YFSETQ. The CDR3, as DNA: TGCGCCAGCAGCTTGGTCGGGACCCAGGTGTACAATGAGCAGTTCTTC. Its translation is CASSLVGTQVYNEQFF.

V is TRBV29-1 and J is TRBJ2-5; D unresolved. Germline CDR1 and CDR2: SQVTM and ANQGSEA. This CDR3 is built from 12 residues. Trimming removed 7 bases at V and 5 bases at J, with 14 bases between. The CDR3 nucleotides read TGCAGCGCTGTCCTGACTGGGGAGACCCAGTACTTC. Protein sequence: CSAVLTGETQYF.

The chain carries TRBV5-1 and TRBJ2-1; TRBD2 might be the D (6 bases). V was pared by 0 bases and J by 5 bases, with 9 bases between. CDR1 is SGHRS and CDR2 is YFSETQ in the germline V gene. The CDR3 is 14 residues long. In DNA, the CDR3 is TGCGCCAGCAGCTTGGGCGGGGACCACAATGAGCAGTTCTTC. As protein: CASSLGGDHNEQFF.

V is TRBV20-1 and J is TRBJ2-7; 11 bases are a match to TRBD2. The trim removed 5 bases at V and 2 bases at J, leaving 5 bases unmatched. Germline V gives CDR1 DFQATT, CDR2 SNEGSKA (reference sequence). This CDR3 comprises 14 residues. The CDR3 DNA is TGCAGTGCTTTTAGCGGGGGGGTTACCTACGAGCAGTACTTC. The encoded protein is CSAFSGGVTYEQYF.

This chain connects TRBV12-3 or TRBV12-4 to TRBJ1-5; 7 bases are shared with TRBD1. Unmatched junction bases numbered 14, after V lost 11 bases and J lost 7 bases. CDR3 length equals 14 residues. The DNA of the CDR3 is TGTGCCGGACAGACGACAGGGCTTGGGCAGCCCCAGCATTTT. Amino acid sequence: CAGQTTGLGQPQHF.

The chain carries TRBV15 and TRBJ2-3, with 9 bases matching TRBD2. Germline V gene sequence: CDR1 LNHNV, CDR2 YYDKDF (reference sequence). The CDR3 length is 15 residues. The V and J ends lost 1 base and 4 bases, in that order; junction bases with no gene match: 3. This CDR3 reads CATSRGSGGSDTQYF. The CDR3 DNA reads as TGTGCCACCAGCAGAGGTAGCGGGGGATCAGATACGCAGTATTTT.

V and J are TRBV21-1 and TRBJ2-3; the table calls TRBD2, which could not be checked here. TRBV21-1 is designated a pseudogene. The CDR3 extends over 18 amino acids. CDR3 DNA: TGTGCCAGCAGCGAGATGGAGCGGGGCGGGAGCATCACAGATACGCAGTATTTT. Translating gives CASSEMERGGSITDTQYF.

This clonotype has a handful of counts. This chain links TRBV24-1 with TRBJ2-1, with TRBD1 identical over 10 bases. V dropped 6 bases and J dropped 4; count of bases not matched to a gene: 5. CDR1 is KGHDR, CDR2 SFDVKD, per germline. CDR3 length: 15 amino acids. CDR3 region: CATSPRTGGYNEQFF. The CDR3 DNA reads TGTGCCACCAGTCCTCGGACAGGGGGGTACAATGAGCAGTTCTTC.

CDR3 loop: CASSADGSYNEQFF. As DNA, the CDR3 is TGTGCCAGCAGTGCCGACGGCTCCTACAATGAGCAGTTCTTC. V usage is TRBV12-3 or TRBV12-4 and J usage is TRBJ2-1; D unclear. Between the trimmed V and J ends, which lost 5 bases and 0 bases, there was a span of 8 bases. The CDR3 is 14 amino acids.

This clonotype showed up many times. The chain recombines TRBV2 with TRBJ2-7; D possibly corresponds to TRBD2 (5 bases). V was cut by 7 bases and J by 4 bases, with 14 bases left in between. CDR1 SNHLY and CDR2 FYNNEI come from the germline V gene. This CDR3 has 13 amino acids. CDR3 residues: CASNPLSEYEQYF. The CDR3 bases are TGTGCCAGCAACCCTCTTAGCGAATACGAGCAGTACTTC.

The table lists this clonotype with a few counts. The chain carries TRBV5-1 and TRBJ2-4, with TRBD2 matching 10 bases. CDR3 size: 17 residues. V dropped 5 bases and J dropped 0; count of bases not matched to a gene: 8. Germline assignment: CDR1 SGHRS and CDR2 YFSETQ. CDR3 DNA sequence: TGCGCCAGCAGGTCGAGCGGGGGGGCGCTAGCCAAAAACATTCAGTACTTC. Translating gives CASRSSGGALAKNIQYF.

The chain has TRBV7-7 and TRBJ2-7; 14 nucleotides agree with TRBD2. Germline CDR1 and CDR2: SSHAT and FNYEAQ (reference sequence). The junction had 10 bases not matched to a gene; V was cut back by 5 bases and J by 1 base. This CDR3 spans 18 amino acids. CDR3 DNA: TGTGCCAGCAGCCCGTTCCAGACTAGCGGGAGGGGTTCCTACGAGCAGTACTTC. It translates to CASSPFQTSGRGSYEQYF.

The chain recombines TRBV7-9 with TRBJ2-7; 8 bases map to TRBD1. The CDR3 is 16 residues long. Germline V gene lookup returns CDR1 SEHNR and CDR2 FQNEAQ (reference sequence). V lost 4 bases, J lost 2 bases, and 10 bases stayed unmatched. This chain's CDR3 is CASSSKPGQVTYEQYF. The DNA of the CDR3 is TGTGCCAGCAGCTCAAAACCGGGACAGGTAACCTACGAGCAGTACTTC.

This chain joins TRBV30 and TRBJ1-1; 11 positions agree with TRBD1. CDR3 length: 13 residues. Looked up from germline, CDR1 is GTSNPN and CDR2 is SVGIG (reference sequence). J lost 5 bases, V lost 1 base, and 0 bases had no gene match. The CDR3 nucleotides read TGTGCCTGGAGTGGGGACAGGGGGACTGAAGCTTTCTTT. Its translation: CAWSGDRGTEAFF.

This clonotype appeared a few times. The chain has TRBV12-3 or TRBV12-4 and TRBJ1-6; 7 nucleotides match TRBD1. The CDR3 is 15 residues long. The trim removed 8 bases at V and 2 bases at J, leaving 6 bases unmatched. The CDR3: CASRAQGTYNSPLHF. Written as DNA, the CDR3 is TGTGCCAGCCGAGCACAGGGGACCTATAATTCACCCCTCCACTTT.

This sequence joins TRBV20-1 and TRBJ1-1; no firm D call. Germline CDR1 is DFQATT and CDR2 is SNEGSKA (reference sequence). Deletions cut 0 bases from V and 8 bases from J, with 7 bases between. The CDR3 covers 11 residues. As DNA, the CDR3 is TGCAGTGCTAGAGAGGGCGGGGAAGCTTTCTTT. It translates to CSAREGGEAFF.

The table lists this clonotype with a few counts. The rearrangement links TRBV15 to TRBJ1-4; 7 bases line up with TRBD1. Trimming removed 4 bases from V and 4 bases from J; junction bases left unmatched: 9. The CDR3 is 16 residues long. Germline assignment: CDR1 LNHNV and CDR2 YYDKDF (reference sequence). CDR3 nucleotide sequence: TGTGCCACCAGCACCGGGGGGACAGATTATAATGAAAAACTGTTTTTT. This codes for CATSTGGTDYNEKLFF.

The V call is TRBV27, the J call TRBJ2-7; 12 bases agree with TRBD2. The CDR3 covers 15 residues. The junction had 5 bases not matched to a gene; V was cut back by 5 bases and J by 3 bases. CDR1 and CDR2 from the germline V gene are MNHEY and SMNVEV (reference sequence). The CDR3 DNA reads as TGTGCCAGCAGTCTGACTAGCGGGAGTTACTACGAGCAGTACTTC. Protein sequence: CASSLTSGSYYEQYF.

The CDR3 loop is CASSLARVIAGTQETQYF. CDR3 DNA: TGTGCCAGCAGCTTAGCGCGGGTTATAGCGGGGACCCAAGAGACCCAGTACTTC. The chain uses TRBV7-8 and TRBJ2-5; 8 bases align to TRBD2. The CDR3 consists of 18 residues. With V trimmed by 0 bases and J by 1 base, 10 bases remained unmatched. Germline V gives CDR1 SGHVS, CDR2 FQNEAQ. Based on the CDR3 plus reference TRBV7-8 and TRBJ2-5, the full variable domain is GAGVSQSPRYKVAKRGQDVALRCDPISGHVSLFWYQQALGQGPEFLTYFQNEAQLDKSGLPSDRFFAERPEGSVSTLKIQRTQQEDSAVYLCASSLARVIAGTQETQYFGPGTRLLVL.

There are a few counts of this clonotype. The rearrangement uses TRBV20-1 and TRBJ1-1; possible D gene TRBD1, 6 bases. The germline V gene encodes CDR1 DFQATT and CDR2 SNEGSKA (reference sequence). The V and J ends lost 2 bases and 2 bases respectively, with 12 bases between them. This CDR3 spans 14 amino acids. The CDR3 DNA reads as TGCAGTGCTAGATACAGGGTTTTAAACACTGAAGCTTTCTTT. Translation gives CSARYRVLNTEAFF.